This TCR beta chain is drawn from a study of CD8+ T cells in alopecia areata. Notes on the study in general: Mice gave a clearer picture of TCR sharing than patients did, possibly for HLA-related reasons. Normal scalp showed lower clonality than lesional scalp, especially alopecia totalis/universalis. Sequencing of scalp samples also includes resident alphabeta T cells from normal skin.

From PBMCs, CD4+ and CD8+ T cells were sorted. This clone showed up just a few times. Antigen unknown. The V gene lost 0 bases and the J gene lost 8 bases, with 14 bases spanning the gap. CDR1 and CDR2 from the germline V gene are LGHNT and FRNRAP. CDR3 length: 15 amino acids. In each case, RNA was isolated and then reverse transcribed into cDNA as the sequencing template. Clones were read by immunoSEQ multiplex PCR, and TCRdb kept only the in-frame ones, dropping some. This sample carries around 150,000 clones, less than 65% of them seen once, and the ten largest clones take 36%. The chain uses TRBV12-5 and TRBJ2-1; TRBD2 is a possible D gene (6 bases). The source material was CD8+ T cells sorted from blood. The sequence derives from a human donor in good health. The CDR3 sequence is CASGLVGSIADEQFF. The CDR3 coding sequence is TGTGCTAGTGGTTTGGTCGGGAGTATAGCCGATGAGCAGTTCTTC.